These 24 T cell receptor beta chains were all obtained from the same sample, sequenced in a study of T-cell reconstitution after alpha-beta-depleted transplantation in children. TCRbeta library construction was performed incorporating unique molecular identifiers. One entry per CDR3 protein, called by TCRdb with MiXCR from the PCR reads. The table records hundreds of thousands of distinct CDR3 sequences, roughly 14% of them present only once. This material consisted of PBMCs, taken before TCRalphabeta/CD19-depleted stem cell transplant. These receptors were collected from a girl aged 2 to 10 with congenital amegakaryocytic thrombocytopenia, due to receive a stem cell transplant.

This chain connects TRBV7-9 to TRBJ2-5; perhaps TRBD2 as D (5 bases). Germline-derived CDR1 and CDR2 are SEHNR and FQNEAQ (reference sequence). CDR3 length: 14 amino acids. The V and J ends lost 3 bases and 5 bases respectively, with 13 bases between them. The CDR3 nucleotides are TGTGCCAGCAGCTTCTGGGGAGTCCATGAGACCCAGTACTTC. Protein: CASSFWGVHETQYF.

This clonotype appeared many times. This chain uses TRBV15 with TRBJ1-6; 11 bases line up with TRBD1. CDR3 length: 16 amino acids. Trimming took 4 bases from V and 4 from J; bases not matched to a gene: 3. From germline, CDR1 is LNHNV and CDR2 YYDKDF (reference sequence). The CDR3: CATSKGQGAYNSPLHF. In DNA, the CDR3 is TGTGCCACCAGCAAAGGACAGGGGGCATATAATTCACCCCTCCACTTT.

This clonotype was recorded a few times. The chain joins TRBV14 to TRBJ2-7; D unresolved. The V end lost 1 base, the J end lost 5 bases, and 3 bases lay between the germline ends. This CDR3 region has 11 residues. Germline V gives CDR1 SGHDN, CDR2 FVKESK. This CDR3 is CASSQVHEQYF. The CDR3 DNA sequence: TGTGCCAGCAGCCAAGTCCACGAGCAGTACTTC.

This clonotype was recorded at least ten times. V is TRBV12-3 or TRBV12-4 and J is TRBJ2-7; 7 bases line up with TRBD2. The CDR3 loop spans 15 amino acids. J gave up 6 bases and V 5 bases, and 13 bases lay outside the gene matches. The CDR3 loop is CASSPSPGLSSEQYF. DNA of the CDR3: TGTGCCAGCAGTCCGTCCCCGGGACTATCTTCCGAGCAGTACTTC.

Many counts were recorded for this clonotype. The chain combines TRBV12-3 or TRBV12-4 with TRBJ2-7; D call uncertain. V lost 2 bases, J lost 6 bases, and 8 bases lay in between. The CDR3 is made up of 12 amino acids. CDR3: CASSLNLIEQYF. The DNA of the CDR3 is TGTGCCAGCAGTTTAAACCTGATCGAGCAGTACTTC.

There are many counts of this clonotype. The DNA for the CDR3 is TGCAGCGTTGAAGCCAGGGGGGTTTTGAATGAGCAGTTCTTC. This gives the protein CSVEARGVLNEQFF. This chain connects TRBV29-1 to TRBJ2-1; a possible D gene is TRBD1 (7 bases). From germline, CDR1 is SQVTM and CDR2 ANQGSEA. Between the trimmed V and J ends, which lost 1 base and 7 bases, there was a span of 14 bases. The CDR3 is 14 amino acids.

In nucleotides, the CDR3 is TGTGCCAGCAGCACAAATCCCGGGGGTTCCCCCTACAATGAGCAGTTCTTC. Translation gives CASSTNPGGSPYNEQFF. This sequence joins TRBV7-9 and TRBJ2-1; D perhaps matches TRBD2 (6 bases). CDR1 and CDR2 from the germline V gene are SEHNR and FQNEAQ (reference sequence). The CDR3 runs 17 residues. V dropped 5 bases and J dropped 2 bases, with 19 bases sitting between them.

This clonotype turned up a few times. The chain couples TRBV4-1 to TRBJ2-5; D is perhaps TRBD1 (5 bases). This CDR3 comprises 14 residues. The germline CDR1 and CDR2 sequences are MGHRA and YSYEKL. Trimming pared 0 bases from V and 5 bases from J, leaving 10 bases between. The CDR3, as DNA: TGCGCCAGCAGCCAAGATCAGGGTAGGGAGACCCAGTACTTC. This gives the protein CASSQDQGRETQYF.

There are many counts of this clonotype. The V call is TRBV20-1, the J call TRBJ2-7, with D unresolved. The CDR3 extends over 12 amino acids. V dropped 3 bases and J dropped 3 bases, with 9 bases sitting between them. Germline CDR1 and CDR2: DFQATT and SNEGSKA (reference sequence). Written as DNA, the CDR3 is TGCAGTGCTAGTACGGTTTTCTACGAGCAGTACTTC. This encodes CSASTVFYEQYF.

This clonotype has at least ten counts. The CDR3 protein is CASNWGSEAFF. The CDR3 coding sequence is TGTGCCAGCAATTGGGGCAGTGAAGCTTTCTTT. The chain joins TRBV12-3 or TRBV12-4 to TRBJ1-1; TRBD1 is a possible D gene (5 bases). This CDR3 has 11 residues. Trimming took off 7 bases at V and 7 bases at J, with 10 bases between the two ends.

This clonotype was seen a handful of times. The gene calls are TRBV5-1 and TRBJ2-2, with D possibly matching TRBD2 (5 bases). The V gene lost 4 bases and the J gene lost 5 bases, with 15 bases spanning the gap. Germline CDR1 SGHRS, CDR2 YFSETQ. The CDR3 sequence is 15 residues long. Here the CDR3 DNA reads TGCGCCAGCAGCCTTGAGACGGGATCAACCGGGGAGCTGTTTTTT. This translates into CASSLETGSTGELFF.

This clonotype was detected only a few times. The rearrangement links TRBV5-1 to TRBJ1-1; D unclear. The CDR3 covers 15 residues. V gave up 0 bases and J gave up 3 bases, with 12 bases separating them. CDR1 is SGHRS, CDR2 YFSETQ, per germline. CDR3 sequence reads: CASSLADSTYTEAFF. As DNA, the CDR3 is TGCGCCAGCAGCTTGGCCGACTCGACCTACACTGAAGCTTTCTTT.

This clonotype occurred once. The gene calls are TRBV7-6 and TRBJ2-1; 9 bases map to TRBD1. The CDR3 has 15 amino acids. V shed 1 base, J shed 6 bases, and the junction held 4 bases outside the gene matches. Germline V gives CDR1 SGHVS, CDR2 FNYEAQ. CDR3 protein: CASSLETGGGNEQFF. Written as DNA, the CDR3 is TGTGCCAGCAGCTTAGAGACAGGGGGGGGCAATGAGCAGTTCTTC.

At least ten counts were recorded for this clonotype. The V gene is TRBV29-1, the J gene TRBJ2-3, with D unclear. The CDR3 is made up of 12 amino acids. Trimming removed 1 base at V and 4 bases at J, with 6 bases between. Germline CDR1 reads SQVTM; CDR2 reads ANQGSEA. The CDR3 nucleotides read TGCAGCGTTGAAGCTAGTTCAGATACGCAGTATTTT. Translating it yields CSVEASSDTQYF.

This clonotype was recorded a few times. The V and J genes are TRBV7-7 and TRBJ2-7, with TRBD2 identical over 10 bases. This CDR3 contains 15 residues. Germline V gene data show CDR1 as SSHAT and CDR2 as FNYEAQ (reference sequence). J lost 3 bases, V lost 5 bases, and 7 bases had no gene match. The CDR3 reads CASSPGLARLYEQYF. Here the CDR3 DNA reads TGTGCCAGCAGCCCGGGACTAGCGAGACTCTACGAGCAGTACTTC.

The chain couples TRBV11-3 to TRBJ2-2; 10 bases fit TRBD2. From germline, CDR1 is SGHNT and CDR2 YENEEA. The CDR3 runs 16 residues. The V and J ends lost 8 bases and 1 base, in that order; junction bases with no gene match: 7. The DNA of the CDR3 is TGTGCCAGCGACGGACTAGCGGACCTGAACACCGGGGAGCTGTTTTTT. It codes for CASDGLADLNTGELFF.

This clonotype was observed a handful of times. The CDR3 region is CASSLVGEIIYEQYF. CDR3 sequence (DNA): TGTGCCAGCAGCTTGGTAGGTGAAATTATCTACGAGCAGTACTTC. The chain uses TRBV5-5 and TRBJ2-7, with D uncertain. The CDR3 has 15 amino acids. The germline V gene has CDR1 SGHKS and CDR2 YYEKEE (reference sequence). Trimming took off 0 bases at V and 3 bases at J, with 13 bases between the two ends.

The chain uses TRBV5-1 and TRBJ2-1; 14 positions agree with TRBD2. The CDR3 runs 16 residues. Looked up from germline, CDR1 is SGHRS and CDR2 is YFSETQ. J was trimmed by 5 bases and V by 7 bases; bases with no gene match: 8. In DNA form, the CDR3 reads TGCGCCAGCGATCCAGTGGGACTAGCGGGAGACAATGAGCAGTTCTTC. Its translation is CASDPVGLAGDNEQFF.

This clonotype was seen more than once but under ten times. DNA of the CDR3: TGCGCCAGCAGCCGTACGAGCGGGGGCGGCACAGATACGCAGTATTTT. Translation: CASSRTSGGGTDTQYF. The chain couples TRBV5-1 to TRBJ2-3, with 8 bases identical to TRBD2. The CDR3 spans 16 residues. CDR1 SGHRS and CDR2 YFSETQ come from the germline V gene. V lost 4 bases and J lost 1; bases outside the gene matches: 8.

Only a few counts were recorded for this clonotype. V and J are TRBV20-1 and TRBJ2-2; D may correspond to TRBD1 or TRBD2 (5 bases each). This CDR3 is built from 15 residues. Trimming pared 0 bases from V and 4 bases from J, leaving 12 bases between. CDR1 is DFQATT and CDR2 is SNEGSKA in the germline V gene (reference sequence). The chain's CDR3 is CSARDQIGTTGELFF. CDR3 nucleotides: TGCAGTGCTAGAGATCAGATAGGGACCACCGGGGAGCTGTTTTTT.

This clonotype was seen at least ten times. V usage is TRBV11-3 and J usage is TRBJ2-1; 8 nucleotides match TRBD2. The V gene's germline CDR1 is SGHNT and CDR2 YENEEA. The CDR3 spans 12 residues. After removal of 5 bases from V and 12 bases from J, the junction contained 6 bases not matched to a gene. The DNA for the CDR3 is TGTGCCAGCAGCATGGGACTAGGCGGGCAGTTCTTC. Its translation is CASSMGLGGQFF. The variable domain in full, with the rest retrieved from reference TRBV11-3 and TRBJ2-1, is EAGVVQSPRYKIIEKKQPVAFWCNPISGHNTLYWYLQNLGQGPELLIRYENEEAVDDSQLPKDRFSAERLKGVDSTLKIQPAELGDSAVYLCASSMGLGGQFFGPGTRLTVL.

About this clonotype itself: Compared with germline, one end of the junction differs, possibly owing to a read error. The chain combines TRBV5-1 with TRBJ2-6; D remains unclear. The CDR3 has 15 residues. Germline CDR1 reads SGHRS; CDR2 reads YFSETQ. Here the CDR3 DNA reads TGCGCCAGCAGCCTTGACGTCTCTGTGGCCAACGTCCTGACTTTC. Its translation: CASSLDVSVANVLTF.

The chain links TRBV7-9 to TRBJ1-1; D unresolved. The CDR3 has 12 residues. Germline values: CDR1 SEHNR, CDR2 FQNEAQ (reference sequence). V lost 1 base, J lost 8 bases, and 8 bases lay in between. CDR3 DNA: TGTGCCAGCAGCTTAGGTGTGTGGGAAGCTTTCTTT. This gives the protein CASSLGVWEAFF.

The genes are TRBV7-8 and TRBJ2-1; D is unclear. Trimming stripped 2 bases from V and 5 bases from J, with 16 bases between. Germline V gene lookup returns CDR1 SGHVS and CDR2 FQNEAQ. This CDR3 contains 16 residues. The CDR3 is CASSLIVVPPHNEQFF. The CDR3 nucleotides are TGTGCCAGCAGCTTAATCGTGGTCCCACCTCACAATGAGCAGTTCTTC.